The 16 T cell receptor beta chains reported below all come from one sample, sequenced in a study of Ad26.COV2.S vaccination and SARS-CoV-2 variants (dated by TCRdb to 2020 to 2022). Libraries were constructed by the immunoSEQ multiplex PCR assay. TCRdb obtained this table from immuneACCESS and retained in-frame rearrangements with V and J assigned. These tables miss some clones; where compared with another copy, unresolved V genes account for less than half of the shortfall, and the remainder is unexplained. Present in this sample are hundreds of thousands of clones, approximately 90% of which were seen just once. The ten largest account for under 4% of the sample. The meaning of the sample's time point label: individuals recovered from natural SARS-CoV-2 infection. The material was peripheral blood, obtained after recovery from COVID-19. The receptors were gathered from a human donor who had recovered from COVID-19.

The rearrangement links TRBV2 to TRBJ1-5, with unresolved D. CDR3 length equals 15 residues. CDR1 is SNHLY and CDR2 is FYNNEI in the germline V gene. The V gene lost 1 base and the J gene lost 1 base, with 8 bases spanning the gap. CDR3 amino acids: CASSEGGGSNQPQHF. CDR3 sequence (DNA): TGTGCCAGCAGTGAAGGGGGTGGCAGCAATCAGCCCCAGCATTTT.

The chain links TRBV5-4 to TRBJ2-7, with D unclear. The CDR3 runs to 12 residues. Germline CDR1 and CDR2: SGHNT and YYREEE (reference sequence). V was clipped by 4 bases and J by 2 bases, with 7 bases between them. The CDR3 spells CASSVSTYEQYF. As DNA, the CDR3 is TGTGCCAGCAGCGTCAGCACCTACGAGCAGTACTTC.

The gene calls are TRBV29-1 and TRBJ1-1; TRBD1 aligns across 9 bases. Germline CDR1 and CDR2: SQVTM and ANQGSEA. The junction had 18 bases not matched to a gene; V was cut back by 4 bases and J by 3 bases. The CDR3 is 18 residues long. The CDR3 loop reads CSVVLTGGGYGLDTEAFF. The CDR3 DNA is TGCAGCGTTGTCCTAACAGGGGGCGGATACGGGTTGGACACTGAAGCTTTCTTT. Drawing the rest from reference TRBV29-1 and TRBJ1-1, the complete variable domain is SAVISQKPSRDICQRGTSLTIQCQVDSQVTMMFWYRQQPGQSLTLIATANQGSEATYESGFVIDKFPISRPNLTFSTLTVSNMSPEDSSIYLCSVVLTGGGYGLDTEAFFGQGTRLTVV.

This chain connects TRBV7-9 to TRBJ2-1, with 11 bases that match TRBD1. With 5 bases clipped from V and 4 bases from J, the junction kept 7 bases outside the gene matches. Germline loops: CDR1 SEHNR, CDR2 FQNEAQ (reference sequence). This CDR3 comprises 16 residues. CDR3 nucleotides: TGTGCCAGCAGCCCTCGAGGGACAGGGGGTTACAATGAGCAGTTCTTC. Translated: CASSPRGTGGYNEQFF. The full variable domain, rest sourced from reference TRBV7-9 and TRBJ2-1, is DTGVSQNPRHKITKRGQNVTFRCDPISEHNRLYWYRQTLGQGPEFLTYFQNEAQLEKSRLLSDRFSAERPKGSFSTLEIQRTEQGDSAMYLCASSPRGTGGYNEQFFGPGTRLTVL.

The rearrangement joins TRBV29-1 to TRBJ2-5; perhaps D is TRBD1 or TRBD2 (5 bases each). The V gene lost 5 bases and the J gene lost 1 base, with 14 bases spanning the gap. Germline V CDR1 and CDR2: SQVTM, ANQGSEA. The CDR3 spans 14 residues. CDR3 coding DNA: TGCAGCGTTCAAGGCGGGCAGGGCCAAGAGACCCAGTACTTC. Protein: CSVQGGQGQETQYF.

This sequence joins TRBV11-3 and TRBJ2-7; D gene ambiguous. The CDR3 totals 14 residues. V lost 0 bases and J lost 7, with 13 bases in between. Germline V gives CDR1 SGHNT, CDR2 YENEEA. CDR3 DNA: TGTGCCAGCAGCTTAGATCCCTCGACCGGAGAGCAGTACTTC. It codes for CASSLDPSTGEQYF.

This chain uses TRBV7-9 with TRBJ1-6; D not resolved. The germline CDR1 and CDR2 sequences are SEHNR and FQNEAQ (reference sequence). V lost 1 base and J 4 bases, leaving 11 bases between the germline ends. The CDR3 totals 16 residues. This chain's CDR3 is CASSLGSNPYNSPLHF. CDR3 sequence (DNA): TGTGCCAGCAGCTTAGGGTCCAATCCGTATAATTCACCCCTCCACTTT.

CDR3 protein: CASSLDLVTIYGYTF. DNA for the CDR3: TGTGCCAGCAGCTTGGATCTTGTGACAATCTATGGCTACACCTTC. This chain uses TRBV5-4 with TRBJ1-2; unclear D gene. This CDR3 comprises 15 residues. Germline V gene lookup returns CDR1 SGHNT and CDR2 YYREEE (reference sequence). V shed 0 bases and J shed 4 bases, with 13 bases lying between them.

J is TRBJ2-2 and V is TRBV7-8, with 12 positions matching TRBD2. The CDR3 sequence is 16 residues long. Trimming took 5 bases from V and 7 from J; bases not matched to a gene: 8. The V gene's germline CDR1 is SGHVS and CDR2 FQNEAQ. The DNA for the CDR3 is TGTGCCAGCAGCCCCCTAGCGGGGGGGCCGGGCGGGGAGCTGTTTTTT. Translating it yields CASSPLAGGPGGELFF.

The rearrangement uses TRBV5-1 and TRBJ1-2; maybe TRBD1 (5 bases). CDR3 size: 13 residues. Trimming removed 0 bases from V and 5 bases from J, with 8 bases in between. CDR1 and CDR2 from the germline V gene are SGHRS and YFSETQ. Here the CDR3 DNA reads TGCGCCAGCAGCTTGGAAAGGGGATATGGCTACACCTTC. Translation gives CASSLERGYGYTF.

The chain carries TRBV3-1 (or the pseudogene TRBV3-2) and TRBJ2-5; D gene ambiguous. The CDR3 covers 15 residues. Trimming cost V 1 base and J 1 base, with 10 bases left between them. CDR1 and CDR2 (germline): LGHDT, YNNKEL (reference sequence). The CDR3 here is CASSQGASSQETQYF. CDR3 DNA sequence: TGTGCCAGCAGCCAAGGTGCGTCTAGCCAAGAGACCCAGTACTTC.

The chain joins TRBV5-4 to TRBJ2-7, with TRBD2 identical over 7 bases. Germline loops: CDR1 SGHNT, CDR2 YYREEE (reference sequence). The CDR3 is made up of 14 amino acids. V shed 2 bases, J shed 0 bases, and the junction held 2 bases outside the gene matches. In DNA, the CDR3 is TGTGCCAGCAGCTTCGGCGGGAGCTCCTACGAGCAGTACTTC. It codes for CASSFGGSSYEQYF.

This chain links TRBV10-3 with TRBJ2-7; maybe TRBD2 (6 bases). V lost 4 bases and J lost 3, with 10 bases in between. Germline CDR1 is ENHRY and CDR2 is SYGVKD. There are 13 residues in the CDR3. The CDR3 is CAISASGSYEQYF. The DNA for the CDR3 is TGTGCCATCAGTGCCTCCGGGAGCTACGAGCAGTACTTC.

The chain is built from TRBV5-5 and TRBJ2-3; 9 bases line up with TRBD2. The CDR3 is 14 residues long. Germline CDR1 reads SGHKS; CDR2 reads YYEKEE (reference sequence). The V gene end was trimmed by 1 base and the J gene end by 14 bases; junction bases not matched to a gene: 11. Here the CDR3 reads CASSLLDSAGGPYF. As DNA, the CDR3 is TGTGCCAGCAGCTTGTTGGATTCGGCGGGGGGGCCGTATTTT.

The rearrangement joins TRBV6-5 to TRBJ2-1, with D perhaps matching TRBD1 or TRBD2 (6 bases each). V was trimmed by 5 bases and J by 8 bases, leaving 16 bases between them. In germline, CDR1 is MNHEY, CDR2 SVGAGI. This CDR3 comprises 14 residues. The CDR3 reads CASSTRGPLDEQFF. For the CDR3, the DNA is TGTGCCAGCAGTACTCGGGGGCCGTTGGATGAGCAGTTCTTC.

V is TRBV15 and J is TRBJ2-1; D ambiguous. The V end lost 3 bases, the J end lost 3 bases, and 18 bases lay between the germline ends. Germline CDR1 is LNHNV and CDR2 is YYDKDF (reference sequence). CDR3 length: 17 amino acids. The CDR3 bases are TGTGCCACCAGCAGTAGAGTAAGGCTACTTCTCTACAATGAGCAGTTCTTC. Its protein is CATSSRVRLLLYNEQFF.